The sequence of this T cell receptor beta chain was determined in a study of T-cell memory formation after mild COVID-19. In its sample, this clonotype was seen a few times. One entry per CDR3 protein, called by TCRdb with MiXCR from the 5' RACE reads. This sample has 350,000 to 450,000 distinct CDR3 sequences, with around 28% found just once. The receptor's source is an adult woman who had mild COVID-19 (a few samples of this study predate the infection). Cell type and time point are not known. Sample: PBMCs or a T cell subset sorted from them (not recorded which).

The CDR3 protein is CASSYATGDGETQYF. CDR3 DNA: TGTGCCAGCAGTTACGCGACAGGGGACGGGGAGACCCAGTACTTC. The V gene is TRBV6-5, the J gene TRBJ2-5, with 8 bases fitting TRBD1. Germline lookup yields CDR1 MNHEY and CDR2 SVGAGI. J lost 5 bases, V lost 2 bases, and 7 bases had no gene match. The CDR3 runs 15 residues.